These 6 T cell receptor beta chains were sequenced from one sample in a study of neurological immune-mediated disorders. TCRdb re-analysed the 5' RACE reads in MiXCR, keeping a single row per CDR3 protein. The data contain about 120,000 distinct CDR3 sequences, around 3% of them singletons. Sequenced material: PBMCs. All receptors derive from a woman aged 25-40 years with multiple sclerosis.

This clonotype was picked up many times. One junction end does not reproduce the germline sequence, and a read error may be involved. The rearrangement links TRBV7-9 to TRBJ1-2; no reliable D call. Per germline, CDR1 SEHNR and CDR2 FQNEAQ (reference sequence). This CDR3 is 12 amino acids long. The CDR3: CASSVPGGQEDF. CDR3 DNA sequence: TGTGCCAGCAGCGTACCGGGCGGCCAGGAAGACTTC. The entire variable domain, with the rest obtained from reference TRBV7-9 and TRBJ1-2, is as follows: DTGVSQNPRHKITKRGQNVTFRCDPISEHNRLYWYRQTLGQGPEFLTYFQNEAQLEKSRLLSDRFSAERPKGSFSTLEIQRTEQGDSAMYLCASSVPGGQEDFGSGTRLTVV.

At least ten counts were recorded for this clonotype. The chain carries TRBV7-6 and TRBJ2-1, with D perhaps assigned TRBD1 or TRBD2 (5 bases each). V lost 5 bases, J lost 7 bases, and 15 bases lay in between. Germline V gives CDR1 SGHVS, CDR2 FNYEAQ. This CDR3 contains 14 residues. The CDR3 here is CASSPGTEENEQFF. The CDR3 DNA sequence: TGTGCCAGCAGCCCGGGGACGGAGGAGAATGAGCAGTTCTTC.

This clonotype was seen repeatedly, ten times or more. The V call is TRBV3-1, the J call TRBJ2-1; D perhaps matches TRBD1 (6 bases). Germline V gene sequence: CDR1 LGHDT, CDR2 YNNKEL (reference sequence). This CDR3 comprises 13 residues. The V end lost 3 bases, the J end lost 9 bases, and 12 bases lay between the germline ends. Here the CDR3 reads CASSHLQGGEQFF. The CDR3 DNA reads as TGTGCCAGCAGCCATCTACAGGGTGGTGAGCAGTTCTTC.

V usage is TRBV11-2 and J usage is TRBJ2-7; weak D call: TRBD2 (6 bases). This CDR3 spans 15 amino acids. CDR1 and CDR2 (germline): SGHAT, FQNNGV. The V and J ends lost 4 bases and 2 bases respectively, with 15 bases between them. In DNA, the CDR3 is TGTGCCAGCAGCTCCTTCATAGCGGCACCCTACGAGCAGTACTTC. Its protein product is CASSSFIAAPYEQYF.

Many counts were recorded for this clonotype. The chain links TRBV7-2 to TRBJ2-7; TRBD2 is a possible D gene (5 bases). CDR1 SGHTA and CDR2 FQGNSA come from the germline V gene. The V and J ends lost 1 base and 3 bases respectively, with 16 bases between them. The CDR3 spans 16 residues. CDR3 amino acids: CASSLGWGAGGYEQYF. For the CDR3, the DNA is TGTGCCAGCAGCTTAGGTTGGGGAGCCGGCGGCTACGAGCAGTACTTC.

This clonotype was observed at least ten times. The V gene is TRBV20-1, the J gene TRBJ2-1, with D possibly being TRBD2 (6 bases). V lost 0 bases and J 1 base, leaving 13 bases between the germline ends. The V gene's germline CDR1 is DFQATT and CDR2 SNEGSKA (reference sequence). CDR3 length equals 16 residues. The CDR3 bases are TGCAGTGCTAGAGATGTCCGGGGAGGTTCCTACAATGAGCAGTTCTTC. Its protein is CSARDVRGGSYNEQFF.